This T cell receptor (beta chain) was recorded in a study of shared clonotypes between healthy human individuals. The study, taken as a whole, reports: For sorted subsets, rarefaction showed incomplete sequencing despite large depth. Clonotype sharing among donors likely depends on sequencing depth.

Cells designated naive CD8 were CD45RO-negative and were positively selected for CCR7, with terminally differentiated effector memory CD45RA+ cells excluded. CDR1 and CDR2 (germline): GTSNPN, SVGIG (reference sequence). CDR3 length: 11 residues. V was cut by 2 bases and J by 4 bases, with 3 bases left in between. For this clone: Its specificity is unknown.

Assay execution proceeded at the deep level. Sequenced by immunoSEQ multiplex PCR; TCRdb stores in-frame clones only, minus some. The sample holds about 2,100,000 clones; about 92% are singletons and the top ten take 1.7%. Sequencing was performed on naive CD8+ T cells from PBMCs. This TCR was recovered from a man younger than 35 in good health. Some clones in this sample may be carry-over from other donors' samples. The chain uses TRBV30 and TRBJ2-1, with no clear D. CDR3 in DNA: TGTGCCTGGAGTTATTACAATGAGCAGTTCTTC. Protein: CAWSYYNEQFF.